The 8 T cell receptor beta chains in this list originate from one sample, sequenced in a study of beta chain features in type 1 diabetes. cDNA synthesis used the whole RNA isolate, giving expressed TCRB sequences. This table comes from immunoSEQ multiplex PCR, and its TCRdb copy is limited to in-frame clones, with some not included. The top ten hold around 0.12% of the sample, which has 600,000 or so clones, around 11% seen once. Regarding the study as a whole: Researchers report that Type 1 diabetes patients had moderately but significantly shorter TCRB CDR3s across all four CD4+ subsets.

No antigen has been assigned to these receptors. Sequencing input: naive CD4+ T cells from blood. The receptors here all came from a young man with type 1 diabetes.

This chain uses TRBV2 with TRBJ2-3; D not certain. In germline, CDR1 is SNHLY, CDR2 FYNNEI. With 6 bases removed from V and 0 bases from J, the gap between germline ends came to 7 bases. There are 13 residues in the CDR3. In DNA form, the CDR3 reads TGTGCCAGCAGGGTGGACAGCACAGATACGCAGTATTTT. Amino acids: CASRVDSTDTQYF.

This clone was seen only a few times. V and J are TRBV29-1 and TRBJ1-2; D call uncertain. With 7 bases removed from V and 4 bases from J, the gap between germline ends came to 19 bases. In germline, CDR1 is SQVTM, CDR2 ANQGSEA. The CDR3 spans 14 residues. CDR3 sequence: CSAWADVNFYGYTF. In nucleotides, the CDR3 is TGCAGCGCCTGGGCAGATGTTAATTTCTATGGCTACACCTTC. Looking up the rest from reference TRBV29-1 and TRBJ1-2 gives the full variable domain: SAVISQKPSRDICQRGTSLTIQCQVDSQVTMMFWYRQQPGQSLTLIATANQGSEATYESGFVIDKFPISRPNLTFSTLTVSNMSPEDSSIYLCSAWADVNFYGYTFGSGTRLTVV.

V usage is TRBV9 and J usage is TRBJ1-4; no firm D call. Germline CDR1 SGDLS, CDR2 YYNGEE. The CDR3 covers 14 residues. The V end was cut by 0 bases, the J end by 4 bases, with 7 bases between. The CDR3 region has the DNA TGTGCCAGCAGCGTAGACGCGGGTAATGAAAAACTGTTTTTT. Its translation is CASSVDAGNEKLFF.

The rearrangement links TRBV4-3 to TRBJ2-7, with TRBD2 matching over 7 bases. The CDR3 runs to 14 residues. With V trimmed by 2 bases and J by 3 bases, 4 bases remained unmatched. CDR1 and CDR2 (germline): LGHNA, YSLEER. The CDR3 DNA is TGCGCCAGCAGCCAATTGACTAGCAGCTACGAGCAGTACTTC. It codes for CASSQLTSSYEQYF.

This CDR3 is CASSFGPKVTEAFF. Written as DNA, the CDR3 is TGTGCCAGCAGCTTCGGGCCCAAAGTCACTGAAGCTTTCTTT. The V and J genes are TRBV5-6 and TRBJ1-1; D gene uncertain. Germline V gives CDR1 SGHDT, CDR2 YYEEEE. V lost 2 bases and J lost 4, with 12 bases in between. The CDR3 has 14 amino acids.

The chain joins TRBV2 to TRBJ2-1, with 8 positions matching TRBD2. CDR1 is SNHLY, CDR2 FYNNEI, per germline. The CDR3 spans 14 residues. With 1 base clipped from V and 6 bases from J, the junction kept 2 bases outside the gene matches. CDR3 region: CASSEGTSPNEQFF. Written as DNA, the CDR3 is TGTGCCAGCAGTGAAGGGACTAGCCCCAATGAGCAGTTCTTC.

The chain links TRBV5-1 to TRBJ2-7; the match to TRBD1 covers 8 bases. V lost 4 bases and J lost 3; bases outside the gene matches: 6. The CDR3 totals 14 residues. Germline V gene sequence: CDR1 SGHRS, CDR2 YFSETQ. The CDR3 spells CASSGRDRLYEQYF. The CDR3 DNA sequence: TGCGCCAGCAGCGGCCGGGACAGGCTCTACGAGCAGTACTTC.

The table lists this clone with a few counts. The chain links TRBV20-1 to TRBJ2-7, with unresolved D. CDR1 and CDR2 from the germline V gene are DFQATT and SNEGSKA (reference sequence). This CDR3 is 11 amino acids long. Trimming removed 1 base from V and 4 bases from J, with 5 bases in between. CDR3 sequence (DNA): TGCAGTGCTAGAGCCTTATACGAGCAGTACTTC. As protein: CSARALYEQYF.